The rows below give T cell receptor beta chains drawn from one sample of a study of cytomegalovirus exposure and HLA in healthy donors. The table came from immunoSEQ multiplex PCR; TCRdb's copy has only in-frame clones and leaves some out. This table has roughly 190,000 clones, 70% to 80% appearing once. The sequencing input was PBMCs. The receptor set was obtained from a woman aged 50 to 60 in good health and CMV-seronegative. CDR3s leave out the opening cysteine and the closing phenylalanine or tryptophan. Expanded clones are given a class, and other clones once, few, many or no size at all.

TRBJ2-5 | 13 | - | TRBV6-1 | ASSGTGGSRETQY
TRBJ1-6 | 16 | - | TRBV18 | ASSPLGGPSSYNSPLH
TRBJ2-3 | 11 | few | TRBV7-2 | ASSYQKQDTQY
TRBJ2-4 | 15 | - | TRBV27 | ASSRDRPSLAKNIQY
TRBJ2-2 | 14 | - | TRBV19 | ASSIRTSGVHGELF
TRBJ2-7 | 12 | - | TRBV25-1 | ASSEPGQLYEQY
TRBJ2-7 | 11 | - | TRBV27 | ASSTGDSYEQY
TRBJ1-2 | 11 | few | TRBV5-6 | ASSLDRVKGYT
TRBJ2-5 | 13 | - | TRBV4-1 | ASSQPGLLRLGQY
TRBJ2-1 | 12 | - | TRBV4-3 | ASSSLAGGSEQF
TRBJ1-1 | 11 | - | TRBV6-5 | ASSRTDRTEAF
TRBJ2-7 | 12 | - | TRBV6-1 | ASISQGDSYEQY
TRBJ1-5 | 13 | - | TRBV28 | ASADRLYSNQPQH
TRBJ2-1 | 12 | - | TRBV27 | ASRRGTSYNEQF
TRBJ2-1 | 9 | - | TRBV5-6 | ASSRTNEQF
TRBJ1-1 | 12 | once | TRBV11-2 | ASSVPTGWTEAF
TRBJ2-7 | 13 | - | TRBV5-1 | ASSPRAGGRYEQY
TRBJ2-7 | 9 | - | TRBV28 | ASSAYYEQY
TRBJ2-2 | 12 | - | TRBV19 | ASRGSGDTGELF
TRBJ2-1 | 13 | once | TRBV5-8 | ASSLGQGSYNEQF
TRBJ1-5 | 14 | once | TRBV5-5 | ASSLALGQGNQPQH
TRBJ1-1 | 12 | few | TRBV5-1 | ASSPGQGTTEAF
TRBJ2-4 | 11 | - | TRBV12-5 | ASALGTENIQY
TRBJ2-1 | 15 | - | TRBV5-4 | ASSLLSQTGTYNEQF
TRBJ2-3 | 17 | few | TRBV5-1 | ASSLVRSGASLSTDTQY
TRBJ2-1 | 15 | - | TRBV4-1 | ASSQEWTGGMDNEQF
TRBJ1-5 | 12 | - | TRBV5-1 | ASSLAGGNQPQH
TRBJ1-1 | 12 | - | TRBV5-5 | ASSSGQLNTEAF
TRBJ1-2 | 9 | - | TRBV20-1 | SARDGGRNT
TRBJ2-2 | 14 | - | TRBV9 | ASSAGSAGNTGELF
TRBJ1-2 | 12 | - | TRBV30 | AWSGVSGNYGYT
TRBJ2-1 | 14 | - | TRBV4-3 | ASSQEREGTYNEQF
TRBJ2-7 | 13 | - | TRBV4-1 | ASSQGTNYLYEQY
TRBJ2-3 | 9 | - | TRBV5-6 | ASSGGWSQY
TRBJ2-7 | 10 | once | TRBV29-1 | SVEDRAYEQY
TRBJ1-1 | 14 | - | TRBV7-6 | ASSPRVAAPNTEAF
TRBJ1-5 | 14 | once | TRBV23-1 | ASSQSKTGEPQPQH
TRBJ2-7 | 11 | - | TRBV7-9 | ASSFYAAYEQY
TRBJ2-1 | 14 | - | TRBV4-1 | ASSPGLIAGYNEQF
TRBJ2-7 | 12 | - | TRBV2 | ASTAGSTPSEQY
TRBJ2-7 | 13 | - | TRBV28 | ASSLAGQGRNEQY
TRBJ2-7 | 12 | few | TRBV9 | ASSPMTGLNEQY
TRBJ2-2 | 15 | - | TRBV5-6 | ASSPRQLARSTGELF
TRBJ1-6 | 13 | once | TRBV4-2 | ASSHGQESNSPLH
TRBJ2-7 | 13 | - | TRBV5-1 | ASSSPGRRDYEQY
TRBJ2-1 | 12 | - | TRBV19 | ASSIAGGSNEQF
TRBJ2-7 | 13 | - | TRBV18 | ASSLNTGGWYEQY